This T cell receptor beta chain was sequenced during a study of blood T cell repertoires in COVID-19. Across the study: Whether acute or convalescent, the COVID-19 samples came from the United States, Italy and Spain.

How the authors handled the data: Nucleated cell counts were estimated from reference gene primer amplification. Assay used: immunoSEQ multiplex PCR; TCRdb lists only in-frame clones, some missing. The V and J calls and the clone size are those of that table, but D and trimming were determined from the DNA. This table has 150,000 to 200,000 clones, 82% appearing once. Material: peripheral blood. This clonotype originated in a woman older than 75 with acute or convalescent COVID-19.

The CDR3 sequence: CASSGQGATGTQYF. The CDR3 DNA follows: TGTGCCAGCAGTGGACAGGGGGCGACGGGGACGCAGTATTTT. This chain joins TRBV25-1 and TRBJ2-3, with 10 bases that match TRBD1. Germline loops: CDR1 MGHDK, CDR2 SYGVNS. The V segment lost 4 bases and the J segment 9 bases; nucleotides outside the gene matches: 7. This CDR3 is 14 amino acids long.